The clone carrying this TCR beta chain was recorded a few times. Researchers used 5'RACE with constant-segment primers to make TCR alpha and TCR beta cDNA libraries that carry sample barcodes and UMIs. TCRdb re-analysed the 5' RACE reads in MiXCR, keeping a single row per CDR3 protein. The sample shows around 510,000 distinct CDR3 sequences, about a fifth of them seen only once. The record originates from a study of T-cell memory formation after mild COVID-19. Study-level background: TCR clusters largely stayed donor specific.

Trimming stripped 5 bases from V and 4 bases from J, with 21 bases between. The CDR3 has 18 residues. Material for sequencing was PBMCs or a T cell subset sorted from them (not recorded which). The receptor was isolated from an adult woman who had mild COVID-19 (a few samples of this study predate the infection). Cell type and time point are not known. V usage is TRBV12-3 or TRBV12-4 and J usage is TRBJ2-6, with D maybe TRBD1 (6 bases). The CDR3 DNA sequence: TGTGCCAGCAGTCGAAGCAGGGGCCTCGGGACGGGGGCCAACGTCCTGACTTTC. Translated: CASSRSRGLGTGANVLTF.